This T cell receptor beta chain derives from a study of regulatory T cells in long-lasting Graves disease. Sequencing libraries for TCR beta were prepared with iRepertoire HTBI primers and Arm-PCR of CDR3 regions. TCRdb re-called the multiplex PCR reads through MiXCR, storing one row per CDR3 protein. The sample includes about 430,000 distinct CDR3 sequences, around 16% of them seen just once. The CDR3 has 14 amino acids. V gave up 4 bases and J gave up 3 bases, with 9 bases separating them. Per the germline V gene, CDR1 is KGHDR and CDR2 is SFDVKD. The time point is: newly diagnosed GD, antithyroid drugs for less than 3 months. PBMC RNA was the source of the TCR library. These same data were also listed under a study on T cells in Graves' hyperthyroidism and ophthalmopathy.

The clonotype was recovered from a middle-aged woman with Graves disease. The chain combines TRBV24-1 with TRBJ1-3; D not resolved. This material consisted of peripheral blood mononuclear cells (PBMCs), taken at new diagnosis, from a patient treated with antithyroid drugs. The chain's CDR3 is CATSDPDHGNTIYF. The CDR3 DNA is TGTGCCACCAGTGACCCCGACCATGGAAACACCATATATTTT.